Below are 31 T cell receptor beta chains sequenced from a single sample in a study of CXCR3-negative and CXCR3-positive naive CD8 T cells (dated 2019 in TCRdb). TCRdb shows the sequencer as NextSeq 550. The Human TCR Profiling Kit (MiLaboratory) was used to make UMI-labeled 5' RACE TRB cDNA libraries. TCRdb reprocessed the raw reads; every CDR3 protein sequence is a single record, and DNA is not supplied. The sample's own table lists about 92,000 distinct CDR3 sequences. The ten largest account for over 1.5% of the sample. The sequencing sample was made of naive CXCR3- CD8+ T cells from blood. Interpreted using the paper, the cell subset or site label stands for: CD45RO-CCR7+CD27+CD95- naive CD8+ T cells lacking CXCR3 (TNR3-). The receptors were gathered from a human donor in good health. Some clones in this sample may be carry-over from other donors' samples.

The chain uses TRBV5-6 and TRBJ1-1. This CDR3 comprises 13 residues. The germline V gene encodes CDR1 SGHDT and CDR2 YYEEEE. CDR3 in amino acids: CASTPAGTPEAFF.

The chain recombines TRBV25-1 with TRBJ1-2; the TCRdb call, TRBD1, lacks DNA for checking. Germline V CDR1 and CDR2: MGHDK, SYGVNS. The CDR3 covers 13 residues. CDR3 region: CASSGTGDYGYTF.

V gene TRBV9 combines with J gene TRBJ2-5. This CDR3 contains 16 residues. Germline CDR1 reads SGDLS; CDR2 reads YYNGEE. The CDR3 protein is CASSVGVSSTGETQYF.

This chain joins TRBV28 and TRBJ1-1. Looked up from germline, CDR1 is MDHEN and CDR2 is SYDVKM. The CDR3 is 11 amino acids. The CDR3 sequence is CASSPNTEAFF.

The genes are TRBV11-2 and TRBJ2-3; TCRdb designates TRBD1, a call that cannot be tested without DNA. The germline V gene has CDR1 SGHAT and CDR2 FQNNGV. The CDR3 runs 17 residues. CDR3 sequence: CASSPSFMGGPGDTQYF.

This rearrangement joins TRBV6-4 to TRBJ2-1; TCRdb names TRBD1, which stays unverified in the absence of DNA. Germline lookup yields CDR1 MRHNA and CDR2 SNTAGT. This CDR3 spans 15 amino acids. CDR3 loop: CASSEDGTPYNEQFF.

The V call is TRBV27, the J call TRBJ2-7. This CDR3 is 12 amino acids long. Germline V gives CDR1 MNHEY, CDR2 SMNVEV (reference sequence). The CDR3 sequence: CASRKSSYEQYF.

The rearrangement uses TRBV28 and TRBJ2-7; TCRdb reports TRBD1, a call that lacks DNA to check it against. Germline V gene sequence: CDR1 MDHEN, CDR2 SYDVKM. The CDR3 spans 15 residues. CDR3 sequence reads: CASGLTGGSGYEQYF.

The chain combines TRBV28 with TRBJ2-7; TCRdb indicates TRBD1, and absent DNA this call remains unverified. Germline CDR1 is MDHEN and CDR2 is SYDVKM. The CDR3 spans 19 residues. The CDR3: CASSPPTYRVVRLGAEQYF.

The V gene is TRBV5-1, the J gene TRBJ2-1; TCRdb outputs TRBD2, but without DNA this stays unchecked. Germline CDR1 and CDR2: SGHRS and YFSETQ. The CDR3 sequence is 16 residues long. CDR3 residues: CASSGALESSYNEQFF.

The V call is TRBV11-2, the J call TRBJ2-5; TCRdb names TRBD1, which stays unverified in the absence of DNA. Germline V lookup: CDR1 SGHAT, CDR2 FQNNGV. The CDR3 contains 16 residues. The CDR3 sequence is CASSLPTGDYQETQYF. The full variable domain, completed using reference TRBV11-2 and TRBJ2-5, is EAGVAQSPRYKIIEKRQSVAFWCNPISGHATLYWYQQILGQGPKLLIQFQNNGVVDDSQLPKDRFSAERLKGVDSTLKIQPAKLEDSAVYLCASSLPTGDYQETQYFGPGTRLLVL.

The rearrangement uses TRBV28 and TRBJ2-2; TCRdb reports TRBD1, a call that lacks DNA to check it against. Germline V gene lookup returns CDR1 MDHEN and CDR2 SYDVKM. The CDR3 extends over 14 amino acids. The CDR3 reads CASSPLDSTGELFF.

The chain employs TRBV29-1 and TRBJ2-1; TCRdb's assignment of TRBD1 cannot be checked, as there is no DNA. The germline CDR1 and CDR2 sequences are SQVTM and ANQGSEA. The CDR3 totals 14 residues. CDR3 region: CSVGGHKLYNEQFF.

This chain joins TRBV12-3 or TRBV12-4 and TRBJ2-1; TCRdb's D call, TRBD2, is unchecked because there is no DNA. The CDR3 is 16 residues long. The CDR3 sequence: CASSPQWGVEYNEQFF.

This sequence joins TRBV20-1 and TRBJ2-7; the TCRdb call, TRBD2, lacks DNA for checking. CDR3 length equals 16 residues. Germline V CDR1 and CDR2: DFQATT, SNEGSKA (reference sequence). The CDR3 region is CSAAPFFLGRSYEQYF.

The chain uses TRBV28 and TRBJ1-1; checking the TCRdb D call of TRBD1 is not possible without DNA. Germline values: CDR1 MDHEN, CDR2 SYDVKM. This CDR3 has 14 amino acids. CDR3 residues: CASSFGAGENEAFF.

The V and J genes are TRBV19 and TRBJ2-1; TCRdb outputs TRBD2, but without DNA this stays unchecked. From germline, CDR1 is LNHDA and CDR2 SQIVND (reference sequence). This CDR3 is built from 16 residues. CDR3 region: CASSSLAGELYNEQFF.

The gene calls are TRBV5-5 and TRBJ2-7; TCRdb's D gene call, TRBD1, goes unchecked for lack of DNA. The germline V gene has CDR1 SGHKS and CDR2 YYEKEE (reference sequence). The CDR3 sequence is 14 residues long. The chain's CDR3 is CASSFTTGSYEQYF.

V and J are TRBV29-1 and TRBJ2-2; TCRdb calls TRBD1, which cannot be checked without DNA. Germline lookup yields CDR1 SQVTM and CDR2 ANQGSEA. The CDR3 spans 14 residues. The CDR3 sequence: CSVAEGLGTGELFF.

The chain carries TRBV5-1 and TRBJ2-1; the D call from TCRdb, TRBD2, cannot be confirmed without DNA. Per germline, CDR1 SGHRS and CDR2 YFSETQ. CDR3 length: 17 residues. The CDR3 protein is CASSLANTRSLYNEQFF.

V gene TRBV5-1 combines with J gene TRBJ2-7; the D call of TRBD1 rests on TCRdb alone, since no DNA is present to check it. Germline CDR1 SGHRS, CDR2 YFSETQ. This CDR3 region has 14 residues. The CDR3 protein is CASSLAGTVGEQYF.

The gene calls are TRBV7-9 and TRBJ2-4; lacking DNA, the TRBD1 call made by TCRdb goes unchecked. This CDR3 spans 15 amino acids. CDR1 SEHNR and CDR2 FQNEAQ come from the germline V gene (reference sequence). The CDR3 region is CASSLGPRGSNIQYF. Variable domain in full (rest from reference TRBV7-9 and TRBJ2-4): DTGVSQNPRHKITKRGQNVTFRCDPISEHNRLYWYRQTLGQGPEFLTYFQNEAQLEKSRLLSDRFSAERPKGSFSTLEIQRTEQGDSAMYLCASSLGPRGSNIQYFGAGTRLSVL.

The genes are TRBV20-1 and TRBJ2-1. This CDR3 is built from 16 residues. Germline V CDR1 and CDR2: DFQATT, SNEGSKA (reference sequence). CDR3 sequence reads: CSAQVSSGGLYNEQFF.

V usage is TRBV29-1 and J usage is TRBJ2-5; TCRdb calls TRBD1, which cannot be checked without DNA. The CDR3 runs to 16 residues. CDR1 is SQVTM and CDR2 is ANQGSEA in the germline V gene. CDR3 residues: CSVDTLGDILGETQYF.

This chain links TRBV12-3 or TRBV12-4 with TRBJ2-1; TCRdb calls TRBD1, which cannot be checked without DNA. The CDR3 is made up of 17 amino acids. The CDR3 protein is CASSTATAPRTYNEQFF.

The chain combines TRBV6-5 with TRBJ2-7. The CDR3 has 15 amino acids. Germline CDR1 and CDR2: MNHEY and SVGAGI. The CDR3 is CASSYSIDSSYEQYF.

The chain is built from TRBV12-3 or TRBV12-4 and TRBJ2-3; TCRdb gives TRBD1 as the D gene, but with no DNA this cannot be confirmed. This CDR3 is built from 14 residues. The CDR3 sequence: CASSLPQGGDTQYF.

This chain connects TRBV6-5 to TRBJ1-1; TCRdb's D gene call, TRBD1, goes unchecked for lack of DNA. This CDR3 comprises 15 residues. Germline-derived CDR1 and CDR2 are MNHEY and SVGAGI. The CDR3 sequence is CASSYSRTGGTEAFF.

CDR3 residues: CSGLSGGGTEAFF. This rearrangement joins TRBV29-1 to TRBJ1-1; checking the TCRdb D call of TRBD1 is not possible without DNA. Germline CDR1 reads SQVTM; CDR2 reads ANQGSEA. The CDR3 totals 13 residues.

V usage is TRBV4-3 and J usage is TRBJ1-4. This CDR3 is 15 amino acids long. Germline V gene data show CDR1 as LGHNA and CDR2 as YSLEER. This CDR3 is CASSQDREEMRKLFF.

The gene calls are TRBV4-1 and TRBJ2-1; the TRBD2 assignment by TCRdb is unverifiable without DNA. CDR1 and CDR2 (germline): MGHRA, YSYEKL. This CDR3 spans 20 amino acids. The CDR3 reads CASSQEPYLAGGSSYNEQFF.